This paragraph reports one TCR beta chain. This clone's antigen is unknown. Base qualities are not provided; no much larger clone lies one nucleotide away. Each collaborating institution followed its own protocols to collect whole blood in K2EDTA tubes. Collaborator samples were shipped for TCRbeta analysis as frozen whole blood, isolated PBMCs, or DNA extracted from either sample type. The immunoSEQ Assay, a bias-controlled multiplex PCR, was used to amplify TCRbeta CDR3 regions from genomic DNA. The paper's data handling went like this. Within the assay, amplification of reference gene primers was used to estimate how many nucleated cells each sample contained. To quantify the absolute abundance of each unique TCRbeta CDR3 rearrangement, sequence reads were collapsed and filtered. Productive Simpson clonality was computed per sample as the square root of Simpson's diversity index over productive rearrangements. The clones in this table, taken by TCRdb from immuneACCESS, are in-frame only. Not every clone is retained; where verified, under half of the shortfall comes from an unresolved V gene, and the cause of the rest is unknown. From that table come the V and J calls and clone size; the DNA was used to work out D and trimming. The sample table holds about 27,000 clones, of which around 80% were seen once. The ten largest clones capture about two fifths of the sample.

Via the germline V gene, CDR1 is SGHNT and CDR2 YENEEA. For this chain, trimming is 2 bases at the V end and 6 bases at the J end, and the number of junction bases without a gene match is 6. From the cysteine through the phenylalanine, the CDR3 covers 16 amino acids. Just CDR3 DNA is preserved here, 48 bases in frame from base 1. This entry belongs to a study of blood T cell repertoires in COVID-19 (TCRdb year 2020). Regarding the complete study: The collaborator samples originated in the United States, Italy and Spain and spanned the acute and convalescent phases of COVID-19. The material from the prospective study consisted of cDNA or gDNA derived from T cells, B-cell-depleted T cells, or PBMCs. The dataset comprised deeply sampled blood TCRbeta repertoires from subjects exposed to, actively infected with, or recovered from COVID-19. The repertoires were made available in a free public database intended to serve as a resource for research on the immune response to SARS-CoV-2. The samples were drawn from two sources: the first 160 participants of the ongoing ImmuneRACE study, and fewer than 1,500 subjects contributed by 6 global collaborators. Sample metadata almost always included a de-identified subject ID, COVID-19 status, age in years and sex. Where available, HLA class I and class II types were obtained from metadata supplied by the sample provider rather than from assay-based typing.

Results the study describes overall, beyond this receptor: The quantity of clinical and demographic metadata differed by source and by participant and was supplied without curation.

Sequencing input: peripheral blood. In this chain, TRBV11-3 is recombined with TRBJ2-5; 13 of the junction bases match TRBD2. The origin of this receptor is a woman of 80 years or more with acute or convalescent COVID-19. The CDR3 here reads CASSLQLAGGPQTQYF. In nucleotides, the sequence is TGTGCCAGCAGCTTACAACTAGCGGGAGGGCCCCAGACCCAGTACTTC.